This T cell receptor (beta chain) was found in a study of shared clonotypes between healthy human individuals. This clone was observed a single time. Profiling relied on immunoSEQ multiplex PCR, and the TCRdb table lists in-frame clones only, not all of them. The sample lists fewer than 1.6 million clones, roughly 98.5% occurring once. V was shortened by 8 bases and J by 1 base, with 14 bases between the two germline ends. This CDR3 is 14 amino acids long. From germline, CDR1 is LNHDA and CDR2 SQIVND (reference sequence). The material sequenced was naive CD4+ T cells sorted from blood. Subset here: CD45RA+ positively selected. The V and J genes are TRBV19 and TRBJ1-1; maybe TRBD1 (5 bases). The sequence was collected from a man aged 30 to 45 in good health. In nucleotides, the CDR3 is TGTGCCAGTGCACCAACAGGAAAGAACACTGAAGCTTTCTTT. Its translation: CASAPTGKNTEAFF.